This TCR beta chain was obtained from a study of shared clonotypes between healthy human individuals. This clone appeared a single time. Losses at the gene ends were 4 bases for V and 3 bases for J; bases not matched to a gene: 6. CDR3 size: 15 residues. Germline V lookup: CDR1 MNHEY, CDR2 SVGAGI. In the naive CD8 group, cells lacked CD45RO and were positively selected for CCR7, so terminally differentiated effector memory CD45RA+ cells were left out. Deep-level running was used for the assay. TCRdb's table, derived via immunoSEQ multiplex PCR, lists solely in-frame clones and lacks some. The sample contains 2 million or so clones, 85% to 95% of which appear only once.

Sample: naive CD8+ T cells sorted from blood. The sequence came from a man aged 18 to 35 in good health. This sequence joins TRBV6-5 and TRBJ2-3; TRBD2 matches at 8 bases. CDR3 nucleotide sequence: TGTGCCAGCAGTTTATCTAGCGGGTATACAGATACGCAGTATTTT. This encodes CASSLSSGYTDTQYF.